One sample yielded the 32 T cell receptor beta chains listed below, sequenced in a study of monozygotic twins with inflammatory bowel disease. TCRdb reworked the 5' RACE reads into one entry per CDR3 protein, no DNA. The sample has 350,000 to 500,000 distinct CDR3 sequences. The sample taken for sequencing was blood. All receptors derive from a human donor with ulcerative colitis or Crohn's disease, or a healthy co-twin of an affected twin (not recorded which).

CDR3 protein: CASGDRLAETQYF. The chain employs TRBV25-1 and TRBJ2-5; TCRdb's D call of TRBD1 is untestable without DNA. CDR1 and CDR2 from the germline V gene are MGHDK and SYGVNS. The CDR3 loop spans 13 amino acids.

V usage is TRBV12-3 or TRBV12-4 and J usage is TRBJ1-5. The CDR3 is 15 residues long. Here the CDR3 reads CASSLAGRVNQPQHF.

This chain's CDR3 is CSARGLGLAGETQYF. J is TRBJ2-5 and V is TRBV20-1; checking the TCRdb D call of TRBD2 is not possible without DNA. Germline values: CDR1 DFQATT, CDR2 SNEGSKA (reference sequence). The CDR3 contains 15 residues.

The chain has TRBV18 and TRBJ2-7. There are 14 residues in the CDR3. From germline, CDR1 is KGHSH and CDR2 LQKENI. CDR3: CASSPLGGEYEQYF.

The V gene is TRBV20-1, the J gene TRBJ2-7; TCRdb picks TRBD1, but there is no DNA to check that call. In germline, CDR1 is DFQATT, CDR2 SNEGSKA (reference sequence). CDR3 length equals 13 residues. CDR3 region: CSARGQGGNEQYF.

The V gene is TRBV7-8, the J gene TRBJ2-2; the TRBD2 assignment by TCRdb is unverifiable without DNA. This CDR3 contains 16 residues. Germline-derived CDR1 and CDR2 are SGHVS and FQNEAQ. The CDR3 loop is CASSPFGQRGTGELFF.

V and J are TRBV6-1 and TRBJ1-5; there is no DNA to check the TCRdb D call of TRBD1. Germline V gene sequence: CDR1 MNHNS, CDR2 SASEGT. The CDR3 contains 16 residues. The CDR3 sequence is CASSTPDSYSNQPQHF.

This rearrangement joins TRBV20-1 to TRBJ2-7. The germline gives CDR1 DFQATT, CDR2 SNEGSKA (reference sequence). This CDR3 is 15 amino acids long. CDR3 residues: CSASDPRQMSYEQYF.

This CDR3 is CASSLELGFQETQYF. This chain links TRBV5-1 with TRBJ2-5. The CDR3 totals 15 residues. CDR1 is SGHRS, CDR2 YFSETQ, per germline. Using reference TRBV5-1 and TRBJ2-5 for the parts outside the CDR3, the full variable domain is KAGVTQTPRYLIKTRGQQVTLSCSPISGHRSVSWYQQTPGQGLQFLFEYFSETQRNKGNFPGRFSGRQFSNSRSEMNVSTLELGDSALYLCASSLELGFQETQYFGPGTRLLVL.

CDR3 residues: CASSDGGKASSYEQYF. The chain is built from TRBV19 and TRBJ2-7; TCRdb names TRBD1, which stays unverified in the absence of DNA. CDR3 length equals 16 residues. Per germline, CDR1 LNHDA and CDR2 SQIVND (reference sequence).

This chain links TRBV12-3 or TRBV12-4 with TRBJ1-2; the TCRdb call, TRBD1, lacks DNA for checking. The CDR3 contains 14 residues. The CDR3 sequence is CASSMGPPSYGYTF.

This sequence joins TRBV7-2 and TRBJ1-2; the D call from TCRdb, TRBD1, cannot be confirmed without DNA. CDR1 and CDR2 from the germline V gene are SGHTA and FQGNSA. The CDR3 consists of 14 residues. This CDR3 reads CASSSDSPSYGYTF.

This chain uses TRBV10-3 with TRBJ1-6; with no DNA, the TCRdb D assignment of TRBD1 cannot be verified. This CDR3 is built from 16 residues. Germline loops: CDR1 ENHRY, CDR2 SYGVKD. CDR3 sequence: CAISPSSGDSNSPLHF.

CDR3 in amino acids: CASSGGQGDEKLFF. This chain connects TRBV6-1 to TRBJ1-4; the TRBD1 assignment by TCRdb is unverifiable without DNA. The CDR3 sequence is 14 residues long. The V gene's germline CDR1 is MNHNS and CDR2 SASEGT.

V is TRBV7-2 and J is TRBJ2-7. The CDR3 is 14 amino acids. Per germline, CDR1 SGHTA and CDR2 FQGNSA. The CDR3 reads CASSFRPGAYEQYF. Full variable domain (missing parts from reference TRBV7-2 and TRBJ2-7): GAGVSQSPSNKVTEKGKDVELRCDPISGHTALYWYRQSLGQGLEFLIYFQGNSAPDKSGLPSDRFSAERTGGSVSTLTIQRTQQEDSAVYLCASSFRPGAYEQYFGPGTRLTVT.

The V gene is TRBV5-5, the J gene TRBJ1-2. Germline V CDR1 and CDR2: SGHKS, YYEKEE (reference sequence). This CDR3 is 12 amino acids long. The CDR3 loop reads CASSLGPYGYTF.

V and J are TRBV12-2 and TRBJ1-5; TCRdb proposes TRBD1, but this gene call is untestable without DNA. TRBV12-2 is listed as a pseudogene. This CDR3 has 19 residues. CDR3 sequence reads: CASRLAKGQKYYSNQPQHF.

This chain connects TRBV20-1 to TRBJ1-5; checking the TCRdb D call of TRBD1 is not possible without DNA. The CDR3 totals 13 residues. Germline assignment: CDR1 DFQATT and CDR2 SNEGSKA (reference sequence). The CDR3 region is CSARGGDNQPQHF.

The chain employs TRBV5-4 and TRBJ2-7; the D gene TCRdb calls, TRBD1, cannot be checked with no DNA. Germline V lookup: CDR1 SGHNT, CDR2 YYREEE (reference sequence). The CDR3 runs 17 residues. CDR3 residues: CASSLVSPGQGHYEQYF.

The CDR3 loop is CSAPKNGSSYEQYF. V and J are TRBV20-1 and TRBJ2-7. There are 14 residues in the CDR3. The germline CDR1 and CDR2 sequences are DFQATT and SNEGSKA (reference sequence).

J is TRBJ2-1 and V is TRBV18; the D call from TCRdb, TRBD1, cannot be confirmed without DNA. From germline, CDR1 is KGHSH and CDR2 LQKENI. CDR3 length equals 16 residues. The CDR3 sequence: CASSPSPGQGHNEQFF. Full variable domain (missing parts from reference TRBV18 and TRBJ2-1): NAGVMQNPRHLVRRRGQEARLRCSPMKGHSHVYWYRQLPEEGLKFMVYLQKENIIDESGMPKERFSAEFPKEGPSILRIQQVVRGDSAAYFCASSPSPGQGHNEQFFGPGTRLTVL.

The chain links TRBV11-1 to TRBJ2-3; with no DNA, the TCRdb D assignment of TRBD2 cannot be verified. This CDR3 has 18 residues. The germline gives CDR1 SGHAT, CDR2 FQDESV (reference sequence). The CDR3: CASARLAGIPTSTDTQYF.

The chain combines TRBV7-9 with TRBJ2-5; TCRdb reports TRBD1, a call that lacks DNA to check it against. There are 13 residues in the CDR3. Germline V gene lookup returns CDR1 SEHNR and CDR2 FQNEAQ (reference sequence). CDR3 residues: CASIEQGKETQYF.

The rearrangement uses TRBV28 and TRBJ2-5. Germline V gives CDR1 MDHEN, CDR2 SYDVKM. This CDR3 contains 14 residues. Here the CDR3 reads CASSLLGLGETQYF.

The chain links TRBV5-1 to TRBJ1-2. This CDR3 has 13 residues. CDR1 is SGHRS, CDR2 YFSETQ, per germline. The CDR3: CASSLRSDYGYTF.

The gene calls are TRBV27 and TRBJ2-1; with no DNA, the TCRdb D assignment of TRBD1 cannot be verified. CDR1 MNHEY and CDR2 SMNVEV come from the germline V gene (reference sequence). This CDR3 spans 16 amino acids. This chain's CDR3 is CASSTRGTGTYNEQFF.

CDR3 sequence: CASSQGDFFPGDTEAFF. The chain combines TRBV4-1 with TRBJ1-1; TCRdb's D call of TRBD1 is untestable without DNA. The germline V gene has CDR1 MGHRA and CDR2 YSYEKL. This CDR3 has 17 amino acids.

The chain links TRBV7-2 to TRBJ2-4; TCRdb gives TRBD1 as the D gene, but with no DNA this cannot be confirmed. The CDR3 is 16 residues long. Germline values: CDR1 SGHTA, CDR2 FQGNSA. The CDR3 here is CASSDRDSLAKNIQYF.

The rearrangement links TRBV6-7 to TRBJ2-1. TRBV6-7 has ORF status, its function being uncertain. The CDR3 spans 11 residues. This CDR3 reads CASGPTNEQFF.

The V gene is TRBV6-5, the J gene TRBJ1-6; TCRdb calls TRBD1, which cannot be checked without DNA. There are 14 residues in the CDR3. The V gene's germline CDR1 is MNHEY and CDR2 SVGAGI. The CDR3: CASSYEGARSPLHF.

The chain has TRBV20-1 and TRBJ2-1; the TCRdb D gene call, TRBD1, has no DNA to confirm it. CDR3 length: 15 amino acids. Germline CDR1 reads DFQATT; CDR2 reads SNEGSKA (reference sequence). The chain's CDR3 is CSARDGGQGTNEQFF.

The CDR3 loop is CSAPPGTANTEAFF. The V and J genes are TRBV20-1 and TRBJ1-1; TCRdb picks TRBD1, but there is no DNA to check that call. CDR3 length: 14 amino acids. CDR1 and CDR2 (germline): DFQATT, SNEGSKA (reference sequence).